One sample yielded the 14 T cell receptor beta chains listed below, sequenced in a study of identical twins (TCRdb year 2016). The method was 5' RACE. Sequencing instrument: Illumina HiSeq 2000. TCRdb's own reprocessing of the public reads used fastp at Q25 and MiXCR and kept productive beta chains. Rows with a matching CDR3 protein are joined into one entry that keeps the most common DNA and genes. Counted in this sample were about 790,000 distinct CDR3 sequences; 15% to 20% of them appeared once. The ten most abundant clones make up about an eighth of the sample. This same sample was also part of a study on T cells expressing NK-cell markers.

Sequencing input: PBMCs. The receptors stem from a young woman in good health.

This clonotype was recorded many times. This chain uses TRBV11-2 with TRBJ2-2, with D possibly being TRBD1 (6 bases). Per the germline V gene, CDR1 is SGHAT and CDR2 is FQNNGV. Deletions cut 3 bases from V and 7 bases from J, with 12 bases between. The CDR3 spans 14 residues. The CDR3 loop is CASSFYRVVGELFF. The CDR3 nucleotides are TGTGCCAGCAGCTTTTACAGGGTAGTCGGGGAGCTGTTTTTT.

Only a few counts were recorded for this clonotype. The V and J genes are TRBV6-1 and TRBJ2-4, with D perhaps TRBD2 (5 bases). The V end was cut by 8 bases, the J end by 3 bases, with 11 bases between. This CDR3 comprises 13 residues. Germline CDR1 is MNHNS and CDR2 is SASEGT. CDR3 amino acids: CASEERNKNIQYF. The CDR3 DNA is TGTGCCAGCGAAGAGCGGAACAAAAACATTCAGTACTTC.

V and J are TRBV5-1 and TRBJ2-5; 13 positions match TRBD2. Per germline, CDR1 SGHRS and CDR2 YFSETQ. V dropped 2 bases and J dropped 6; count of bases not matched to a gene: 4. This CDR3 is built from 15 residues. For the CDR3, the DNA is TGCGCCAGCAGCTTAGGACTAGCGGGGGTGCAGACCCAGTACTTC. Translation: CASSLGLAGVQTQYF.

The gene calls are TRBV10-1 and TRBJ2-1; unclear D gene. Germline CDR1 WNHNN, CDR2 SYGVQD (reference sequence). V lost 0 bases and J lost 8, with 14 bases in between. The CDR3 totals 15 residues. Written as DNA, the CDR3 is TGCGCCAGCAGTGAGTCTTCTCGTACTTACGATGAGCAGTTCTTC. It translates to CASSESSRTYDEQFF.

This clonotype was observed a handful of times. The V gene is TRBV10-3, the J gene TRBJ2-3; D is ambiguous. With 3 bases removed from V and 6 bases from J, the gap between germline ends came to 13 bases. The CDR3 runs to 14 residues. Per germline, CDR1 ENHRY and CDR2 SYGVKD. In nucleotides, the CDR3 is TGTGCCATCAGTGAAAAGGGTGGATGGGATACGCAGTATTTT. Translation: CAISEKGGWDTQYF.

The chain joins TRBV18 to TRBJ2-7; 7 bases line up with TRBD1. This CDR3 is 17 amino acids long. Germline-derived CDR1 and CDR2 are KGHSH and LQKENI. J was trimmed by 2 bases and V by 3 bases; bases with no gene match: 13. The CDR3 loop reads CASSPRVQGVATYEQYF. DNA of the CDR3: TGTGCCAGCTCACCCCGAGTCCAGGGGGTCGCAACCTACGAGCAGTACTTC.

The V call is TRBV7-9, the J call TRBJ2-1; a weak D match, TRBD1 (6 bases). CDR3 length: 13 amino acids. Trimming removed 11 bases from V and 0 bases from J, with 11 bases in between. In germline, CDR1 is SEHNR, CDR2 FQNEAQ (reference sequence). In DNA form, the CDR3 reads TGTGCCGGCACAGGGTTCTCCTACAATGAGCAGTTCTTC. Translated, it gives CAGTGFSYNEQFF.

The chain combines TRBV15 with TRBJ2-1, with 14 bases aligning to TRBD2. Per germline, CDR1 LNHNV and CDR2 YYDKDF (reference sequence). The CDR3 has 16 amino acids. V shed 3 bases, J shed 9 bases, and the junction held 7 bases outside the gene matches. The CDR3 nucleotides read TGTGCCACCAGCAGGGGCGGGACTAGCGGGGGTCTTGAGCAGTTCTTC. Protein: CATSRGGTSGGLEQFF. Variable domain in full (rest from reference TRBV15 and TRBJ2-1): DAMVIQNPRYQVTQFGKPVTLSCSQTLNHNVMYWYQQKSSQAPKLLFHYYDKDFNNEADTPDNFQSRRPNTSFCFLDIRSPGLGDTAMYLCATSRGGTSGGLEQFFGPGTRLTVL.

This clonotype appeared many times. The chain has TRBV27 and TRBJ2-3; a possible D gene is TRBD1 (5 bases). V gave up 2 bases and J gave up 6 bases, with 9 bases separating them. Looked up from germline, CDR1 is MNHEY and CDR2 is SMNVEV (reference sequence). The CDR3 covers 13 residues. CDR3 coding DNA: TGTGCCAGCAGTTTAATTTCAGGGGATACGCAGTATTTT. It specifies CASSLISGDTQYF.

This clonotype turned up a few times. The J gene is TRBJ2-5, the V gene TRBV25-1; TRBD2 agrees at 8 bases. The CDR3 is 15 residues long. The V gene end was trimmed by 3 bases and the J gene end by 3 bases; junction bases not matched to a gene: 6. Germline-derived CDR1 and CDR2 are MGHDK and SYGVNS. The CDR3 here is CASSEAGGMKETQYF. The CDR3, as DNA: TGTGCCAGCAGTGAGGCGGGGGGTATGAAAGAGACCCAGTACTTC.

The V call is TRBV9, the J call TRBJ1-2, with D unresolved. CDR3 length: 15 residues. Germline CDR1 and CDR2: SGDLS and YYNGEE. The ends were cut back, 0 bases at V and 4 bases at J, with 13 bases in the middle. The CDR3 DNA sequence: TGTGCCAGCAGCGTAGGCGTAGAGGGATCCTATGGCTACACCTTC. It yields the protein CASSVGVEGSYGYTF.

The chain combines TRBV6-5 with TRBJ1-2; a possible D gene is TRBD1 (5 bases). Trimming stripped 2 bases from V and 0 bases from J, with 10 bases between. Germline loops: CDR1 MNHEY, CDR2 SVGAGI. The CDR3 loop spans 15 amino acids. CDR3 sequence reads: CASSYRGRANYGYTF. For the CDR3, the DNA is TGTGCCAGCAGTTACCGGGGGAGGGCTAACTATGGCTACACCTTC.

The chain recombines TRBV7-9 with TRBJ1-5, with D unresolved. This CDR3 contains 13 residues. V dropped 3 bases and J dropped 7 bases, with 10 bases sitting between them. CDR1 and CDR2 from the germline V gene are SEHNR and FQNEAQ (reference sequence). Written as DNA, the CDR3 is TGTGCCAGCAGCTTTGACGGGAGACAGCCCCAGCATTTT. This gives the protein CASSFDGRQPQHF.

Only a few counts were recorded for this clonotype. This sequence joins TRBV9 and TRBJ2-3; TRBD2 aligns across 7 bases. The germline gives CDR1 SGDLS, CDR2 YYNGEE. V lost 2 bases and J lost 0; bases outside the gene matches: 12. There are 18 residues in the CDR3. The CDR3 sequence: CASSVPRMSGGSTDTQYF. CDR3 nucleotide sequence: TGTGCCAGCAGCGTTCCCCGGATGTCGGGGGGTAGCACAGATACGCAGTATTTT.